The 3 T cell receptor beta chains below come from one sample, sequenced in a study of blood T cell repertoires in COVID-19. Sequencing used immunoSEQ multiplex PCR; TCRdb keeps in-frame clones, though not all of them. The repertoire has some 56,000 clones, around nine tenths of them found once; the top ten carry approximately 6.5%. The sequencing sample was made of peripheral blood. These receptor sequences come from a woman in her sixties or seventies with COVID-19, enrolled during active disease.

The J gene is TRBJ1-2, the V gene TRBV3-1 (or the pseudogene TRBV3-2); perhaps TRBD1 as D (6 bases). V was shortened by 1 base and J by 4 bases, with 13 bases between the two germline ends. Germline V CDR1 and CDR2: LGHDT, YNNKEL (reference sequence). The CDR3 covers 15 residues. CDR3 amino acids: CASSQAAGEGYGYTF. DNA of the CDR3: TGTGCCAGCAGCCAAGCCGCAGGGGAGGGCTATGGCTACACCTTC.

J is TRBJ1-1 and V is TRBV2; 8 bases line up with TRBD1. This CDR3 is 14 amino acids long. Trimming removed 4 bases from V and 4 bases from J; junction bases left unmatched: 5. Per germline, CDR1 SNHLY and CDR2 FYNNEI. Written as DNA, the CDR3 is TGTGCCAGCAGTGTTTCAGGGGGCGGCACTGAAGCTTTCTTT. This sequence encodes CASSVSGGGTEAFF.

In nucleotides, the CDR3 is TGTGCCAGCAGTTCTCTACAGGGCAAAAGCAATCAGCCCCAGCATTTT. Its protein is CASSSLQGKSNQPQHF. The chain recombines TRBV6-5 with TRBJ1-5; possible D gene TRBD1, 6 bases. Germline lookup yields CDR1 MNHEY and CDR2 SVGAGI. V lost 4 bases to trimming and J lost 1 base, with 14 bases between them. The CDR3 spans 16 residues.